One TCR beta chain is described in this entry. The data derive from a study of blood T cell repertoires in COVID-19. In the original workflow: Quantification of nucleated cells was approximated via reference gene primer amplification. Here immunoSEQ multiplex PCR was the method, and the copy in TCRdb shows in-frame clones only, minus some. V and J calls and clone size are given by that table; D and trimming were obtained from the DNA. The sample records 150,000 to 200,000 clones, 70% to 90% being singletons. V was clipped by 4 bases and J by 5 bases, with 9 bases between them. The CDR3 runs 13 residues. CDR1 LGHNA and CDR2 YNFKEQ come from the germline V gene.

The source of this sequence is a human donor with active or convalescent COVID-19. The donor label of this sample is uncertain. The V and J genes are TRBV4-2 and TRBJ2-1; D gene ambiguous. Sample: peripheral blood. The CDR3 protein is CASSPPGDNEQFF. In nucleotides, the CDR3 is TGTGCCAGCAGCCCCCCCGGAGACAATGAGCAGTTCTTC.